This T cell receptor (beta chain) was captured by sequencing in a study of T cells in Graves' hyperthyroidism and ophthalmopathy. It was RNA transcripts that yielded the amplified TCR beta CDR3 regions. The HTBI set primed first-round TCR CDR3 RT-PCR. MiXCR, applied by TCRdb to the multiplex PCR reads, yields one record per CDR3 protein. The sample carries about 590,000 distinct CDR3 sequences, approximately 14% recorded once. This clonotype occurred many times. As yet, its antigen is unknown. The CDR3 has 12 residues. Germline values: CDR1 DFQATT, CDR2 SNEGSKA (reference sequence). The V end was cut by 0 bases, the J end by 13 bases, with 13 bases between. Study-level findings and limits: A model of 13 V-J pairs discriminated ophthalmopathy from stable hyperthyroidism. Model predictions of ophthalmopathy came a median roughly 6.4 months before onset. Blood also carried most thyroid clonotypes expanded above 0.001.

Out of over 9 ml of fresh peripheral blood came the PBMCs. V and J are TRBV20-1 and TRBJ2-4; the D gene is possibly TRBD1 (6 bases). Sequencing used blood. This TCR was recovered from a woman aged 25 to 39 with Graves' hyperthyroidism. CDR3 residues: CSARDYGQRQYF. Here the CDR3 DNA reads TGCAGTGCTAGAGATTATGGACAGCGACAGTACTTC.